This T cell receptor (beta chain) was observed in a study of CD8+ T cells in alopecia areata. As for the study in general: Tofacitinib ran 6 to 18 months, followed by 6 months off drug.

Stated treatment: oral pan-JAK inhibitor, 5-10 mg twice daily. Alopecia areata patients provided lesional scalp punch biopsies and peripheral blood. Extraction and reverse transcription of RNA yielded cDNA as the sequencing template. Libraries were prepared by immunoSEQ multiplex PCR; TCRdb keeps only in-frame clonotypes and omits some of them. The data contain over 250,000 clones, 60% of them singletons. The V gene's germline CDR1 is GTSNPN and CDR2 SVGIG (reference sequence). This CDR3 is built from 14 residues. Between the trimmed V and J ends, which lost 3 bases and 4 bases, there was a span of 12 bases.

The sample consisted of CD4+ T cells sorted from blood, taken at roughly week 52, from a patient treated with tofacitinib. This chain links TRBV30 with TRBJ1-4; possibly TRBD1 for D (6 bases). The TCR sequence derives from a human donor with alopecia areata. This CDR3 reads CAWSRTADNEKLFF. CDR3 in DNA: TGTGCCTGGAGCCGGACAGCTGATAATGAAAAACTGTTTTTT. The variable domain in full, with the rest retrieved from reference TRBV30 and TRBJ1-4, is SQTIHQWPATLVQPVGSPLSLECTVEGTSNPNLYWYRQAAGRGLQLLFYSVGIGQISSEVPQNLSASRPQDRQFILSSKKLLLSDSGFYLCAWSRTADNEKLFFGSGTQLSVL.